This paragraph reports one T cell receptor (beta chain). The antigen is undetermined. The PCR was carried out with 60 Vbeta primers and 13 Jbeta primers. Profiled with immunoSEQ multiplex PCR; TCRdb holds only in-frame clones, not every one. This table holds approximately 160,000 clones, more than 65% found once. This sample is part of a study of cytomegalovirus exposure and HLA in healthy donors. General study points: Researchers counted 164 TCR beta chains as cytomegalovirus-associated. In a later analysis, at a false discovery rate of 0.05, approximately 16,000 TCR beta sequences matched HLA alleles.

Germline V gives CDR1 LGHNA, CDR2 YNFKEQ. V was pared by 4 bases and J by 0 bases, with 12 bases between. The CDR3 totals 15 residues. The receptor's source is a woman between 40 and 55 years old in good health and CMV-seropositive. The sequencing input was PBMCs. V usage is TRBV4-2 and J usage is TRBJ1-1, with D perhaps matching TRBD1 (6 bases). Written as DNA, the CDR3 is TGTGCCAGCAGCCGTGGGACAAACATGAACACTGAAGCTTTCTTT. Its protein is CASSRGTNMNTEAFF.